The source of this TCR beta chain is a study of T cell responses to AZD1222 COVID-19 vaccine. TCRdb keeps only in-frame clones here, not all; method: immunoSEQ multiplex PCR. This table has fewer than 150,000 clones, 90% appearing once. The CDR3 is 14 residues long. CDR1 and CDR2 from the germline V gene are SGHRS and YFSETQ. V lost 4 bases, J lost 5 bases, and 16 bases lay in between. This chain joins TRBV5-1 and TRBJ2-7; no clear D gene. The sequencing here drew on peripheral blood, taken 28 days after the second AZD1222 dose. This sequence originates from an adult who received the AZD1222 COVID-19 vaccine. Here the CDR3 reads CASSRTAGDHEQYF. In DNA form, the CDR3 reads TGCGCCAGCAGCAGGACGGCAGGTGACCACGAGCAGTACTTC.